Following are 26 T cell receptor beta chains from one sample sequenced in a study of blood T cells in healthy people across ages. It was with a sample-barcoded 5' primer and a J-beta primer mix that a second PCR of roughly 7 to 12 cycles was run. TCRdb used MiXCR to reprocess the 5' RACE reads, holding one entry per CDR3 protein. The table records fewer than 900,000 distinct CDR3 sequences, around 36% of them present only once. Sequenced material: blood. The receptor set was obtained from a young man in good health.

The gene calls are TRBV7-2 and TRBJ2-1; TRBD1 aligns across 12 bases. The CDR3 totals 15 residues. Germline-derived CDR1 and CDR2 are SGHTA and FQGNSA. Trimming removed 5 bases from V and 5 bases from J; junction bases left unmatched: 4. The DNA for the CDR3 is TGTGCCAGCAGCCCGGGACAGGGGGCCCACAATGAGCAGTTCTTC. Amino acid sequence: CASSPGQGAHNEQFF.

This clonotype was recorded at least ten times. This sequence joins TRBV20-1 and TRBJ2-1, with TRBD1 identical over 9 bases. CDR3 size: 15 residues. CDR1 and CDR2 (germline): DFQATT, SNEGSKA (reference sequence). J was trimmed by 4 bases and V by 1 base; bases with no gene match: 5. CDR3 in DNA: TGCAGTGCTAGAGTGGACAGGGGCAGGTACAATGAGCAGTTCTTC. It codes for CSARVDRGRYNEQFF.

The V and J genes are TRBV11-3 and TRBJ2-1; unclear D gene. The CDR3 has 15 amino acids. V was cut by 1 base and J by 4 bases, with 11 bases left in between. Germline V gives CDR1 SGHNT, CDR2 YENEEA. CDR3 bases: TGTGCCAGCAGCTTAGGTTCTTCAATTTACAATGAGCAGTTCTTC. Its protein product is CASSLGSSIYNEQFF.

This chain links TRBV18 with TRBJ1-1; no definite D call. V lost 8 bases and J 0 bases, leaving 10 bases between the germline ends. The CDR3 loop spans 13 amino acids. CDR1 is KGHSH and CDR2 is LQKENI in the germline V gene. The CDR3: CASRTDLNTEAFF. The CDR3 DNA sequence: TGTGCCAGCCGGACGGACTTGAACACTGAAGCTTTCTTT.

This clonotype was seen many times. The CDR3 sequence: CASSPTGGSEQFF. In nucleotides, the CDR3 is TGTGCCAGCAGTCCGACAGGGGGCAGTGAGCAGTTCTTC. The rearrangement joins TRBV6-2 or TRBV6-3 to TRBJ2-1, with 10 bases identical to TRBD1. Trimming took 5 bases from V and 9 from J; bases not matched to a gene: 4. Germline V gene lookup returns CDR1 MNHEY and CDR2 SVGEGT. This CDR3 contains 13 residues.

J is TRBJ2-1 and V is TRBV5-1, with D possibly being TRBD2 (6 bases). CDR1 SGHRS and CDR2 YFSETQ come from the germline V gene. With 9 bases removed from V and 6 bases from J, the gap between germline ends came to 22 bases. The CDR3 is 15 residues long. The CDR3 bases are TGCGCCAACAGTGGCGGGGCGGGTGTACGCAATGAGCAGTTCTTC. Its translation is CANSGGAGVRNEQFF. The entire variable domain, with the rest obtained from reference TRBV5-1 and TRBJ2-1, is as follows: KAGVTQTPRYLIKTRGQQVTLSCSPISGHRSVSWYQQTPGQGLQFLFEYFSETQRNKGNFPGRFSGRQFSNSRSEMNVSTLELGDSALYLCANSGGAGVRNEQFFGPGTRLTVL.

The gene calls are TRBV18 and TRBJ2-7, with 8 bases lining up with TRBD1. The J call is doubtful: the DNA matches TRBJ2-5 better. CDR1 and CDR2 from the germline V gene are KGHSH and LQKENI. The CDR3 consists of 14 residues. CDR3 DNA: TGTGCCAGCTCACCCGCGGGACAGGTTTGGACCCAGTACTTC. Residues: CASSPAGQVWTQYF.

This clonotype was picked up a small number of times. The chain uses TRBV5-1 and TRBJ2-7; 10 positions match TRBD1. Germline values: CDR1 SGHRS, CDR2 YFSETQ. V trimming: 6 bases; J trimming: 7 bases; junction bases outside the gene matches: 10. This CDR3 is built from 14 residues. This CDR3 reads CASNTGTGANEQYF. In DNA form, the CDR3 reads TGCGCCAGCAACACCGGGACAGGGGCCAATGAGCAGTACTTC.

This clonotype was seen at least ten times. The chain recombines TRBV20-1 with TRBJ1-6, with D perhaps matching TRBD1 (5 bases). This CDR3 has 13 amino acids. The germline V gene encodes CDR1 DFQATT and CDR2 SNEGSKA (reference sequence). V was cut by 4 bases and J by 7 bases, with 11 bases left in between. CDR3 region: CSATMDTNSPLHF. DNA for the CDR3: TGCAGTGCTACCATGGACACAAATTCACCCCTCCACTTT.

For this clonotype: Given a much more abundant clone one base away, this may be a read error. The V and J genes are TRBV20-1 and TRBJ2-7, with D maybe TRBD2 (5 bases). Germline loops: CDR1 DFQATT, CDR2 SNEGSKA (reference sequence). With 2 bases removed from V and 12 bases from J, the gap between germline ends came to 20 bases. CDR3 length equals 13 residues. Written as DNA, the CDR3 is TGCAGTGCTAGAAAGCGGACCCAAGAGACCCGGTACTTC. Its translation is CSARKRTQETRYF.

The CDR3 loop reads CASSFPSQVGGELFF. As DNA, the CDR3 is TGTGCCAGCAGTTTTCCCTCGCAGGTCGGCGGGGAGCTGTTTTTT. This sequence joins TRBV12-3 or TRBV12-4 and TRBJ2-2, with D hard to call. The CDR3 has 15 amino acids. Trimming removed 3 bases from V and 7 bases from J, with 15 bases in between.

On this clonotype: One junction end does not reproduce the germline sequence, and a read error may be involved. The V and J genes are TRBV27 and TRBJ1-3; D is undetermined. The CDR3 is 13 residues long. Germline assignment: CDR1 MNHEY and CDR2 SMNVEV (reference sequence). CDR3 in DNA: TGTGCCAGTGGGGATCACTCTGGAAACACCATATGTTTT. This gives the protein CASGDHSGNTICF.

The genes are TRBV20-1 and TRBJ2-7; D is unresolved. Germline V gene lookup returns CDR1 DFQATT and CDR2 SNEGSKA (reference sequence). The CDR3 extends over 14 amino acids. The V and J ends lost 3 bases and 2 bases respectively, with 14 bases between them. For the CDR3, the DNA is TGCAGTGCTAGGCCGGTTCGTGGCACCTACGAGCAGTACTTC. This codes for CSARPVRGTYEQYF.

The rearrangement joins TRBV27 to TRBJ1-1; TRBD1 matches 7 bases. The length of the CDR3 is 15 residues. J gave up 5 bases and V 4 bases, and 10 bases lay outside the gene matches. Germline V gene lookup returns CDR1 MNHEY and CDR2 SMNVEV (reference sequence). CDR3: CASSSDRAPGTEAFF. For the CDR3, the DNA is TGTGCCAGCAGTTCAGACAGGGCTCCTGGGACTGAAGCTTTCTTT.

About this clonotype: Given a much more abundant clone one base away, this may be a read error. V and J are TRBV20-1 and TRBJ2-3; D is perhaps TRBD2 (6 bases). Germline V gene lookup returns CDR1 DFQATT and CDR2 SNEGSKA (reference sequence). The CDR3 contains 10 residues. The CDR3 DNA is TGCAGGGCTTGGACTAAGGAGCAGTATTTT. This encodes CRAWTKEQYF.

The chain couples TRBV4-1 to TRBJ2-4; the D gene could be TRBD1 or TRBD2 (5 bases each). Judging by the DNA end, TRBJ2-7 fits better; the J call may be wrong. This CDR3 region has 15 residues. The germline V gene encodes CDR1 MGHRA and CDR2 YSYEKL. In nucleotides, the CDR3 is TGCGCCAGCAGCCATGCCGGGACGGGACCCTACGAGCAGTACTTC. This sequence encodes CASSHAGTGPYEQYF.

A few counts support this clonotype. The gene calls are TRBV2 and TRBJ2-3; D unresolved. V lost 5 bases, J lost 5 bases, and 20 bases lay in between. CDR3 length: 16 residues. Germline V lookup: CDR1 SNHLY, CDR2 FYNNEI. The CDR3 region is CASSSGSSRVLDTQYF. As DNA, the CDR3 is TGTGCCAGCAGTTCCGGGTCATCAAGGGTCCTAGATACGCAGTATTTT.

This clonotype turned up a few times. This CDR3 is CASSYSFRLGDSPLHF. The DNA for the CDR3 is TGTGCCAGCAGTTACTCTTTCAGGCTAGGTGATTCACCCCTCCACTTT. V gene TRBV6-5 combines with J gene TRBJ1-6; unclear D gene. Germline V gene data show CDR1 as MNHEY and CDR2 as SVGAGI. The CDR3 runs to 16 residues. The V end was cut by 0 bases, the J end by 8 bases, with 14 bases between.

The chain is built from TRBV12-3 or TRBV12-4 and TRBJ1-5; D uncertain. This CDR3 contains 13 residues. The V gene lost 1 base and the J gene lost 3 bases, with 4 bases spanning the gap. CDR3 sequence reads: CASSLVNNQPQHF. CDR3 DNA sequence: TGTGCCAGCAGTTTAGTAAACAATCAGCCCCAGCATTTT.

Comment on this clonotype: This clone may be a read error of a much larger clone one base away. V is TRBV20-1 and J is TRBJ2-1, with TRBD1 matching over 7 bases. CDR3 length: 13 amino acids. The junction had 9 bases not matched to a gene; V was cut back by 6 bases and J by 7 bases. Germline CDR1 reads DFQATT; CDR2 reads SNEGSKA (reference sequence). CDR3 in amino acids: CSAADRTGNEQFF. The CDR3 DNA reads TGCAGTGCCGCGGACAGGACCGGGAATGAGCAGTTCTTC.

This clonotype was recorded many times. The genes are TRBV12-3 or TRBV12-4 and TRBJ1-2; tentative D call: TRBD1 (5 bases). CDR3 length equals 13 residues. V was clipped by 6 bases and J by 8 bases, with 16 bases between them. The CDR3 loop is CASRGDWAKGYTF. CDR3 DNA sequence: TGTGCCAGCAGGGGGGACTGGGCGAAAGGCTACACCTTC.

Turning to this clonotype: At one boundary the junction diverges from the germline segment, which might be a read error. The chain couples TRBV20-1 to TRBJ2-2, with D perhaps given as TRBD1 or TRBD2 (5 bases each). In germline, CDR1 is DFQATT, CDR2 SNEGSKA (reference sequence). This CDR3 is built from 13 residues. CDR3 in amino acids: CSAEGPNTGELFF. CDR3 DNA: TGCAGTGCTGAGGGACCGAATACCGGGGAGCTGTTTTTT.

This clonotype was detected a few times. The chain carries TRBV2 and TRBJ2-3; possible D gene TRBD1, 5 bases. Per the germline V gene, CDR1 is SNHLY and CDR2 is FYNNEI. The CDR3 is 13 amino acids. With 8 bases removed from V and 2 bases from J, the gap between germline ends came to 11 bases. The chain's CDR3 is CASGAAATDTQYF. The CDR3 nucleotides read TGTGCCAGCGGGGCCGCGGCCACAGATACGCAGTATTTT.

There are a few counts of this clonotype. This chain connects TRBV11-2 to TRBJ1-1; 8 bases agree with TRBD1. V shed 7 bases, J shed 7 bases, and the junction held 5 bases outside the gene matches. Germline V gene sequence: CDR1 SGHAT, CDR2 FQNNGV. The CDR3 totals 12 residues. This chain's CDR3 is CASNRDRREAFF. The CDR3 DNA follows: TGTGCCAGCAACCGGGACAGGCGTGAAGCTTTCTTT.

This clonotype was seen a few times. The chain employs TRBV6-6 and TRBJ2-3; D might be TRBD1 (6 bases). The CDR3 spans 13 residues. V lost 7 bases, J lost 6 bases, and 14 bases lay in between. The germline V gene has CDR1 MNHNY and CDR2 SVGAGI (reference sequence). As DNA, the CDR3 is TGTGCCAGCAAGGACAGAACCACGGATACGCAGTATTTT. Its translation is CASKDRTTDTQYF.

The chain combines TRBV7-2 with TRBJ2-1, with D maybe TRBD2 (6 bases). The CDR3 has 17 residues. V shed 2 bases and J shed 10 bases, with 24 bases lying between them. Germline loops: CDR1 SGHTA, CDR2 FQGNSA. The CDR3 protein is CASSLLATRVGGVEQFF. The CDR3, as DNA: TGTGCCAGCAGCTTACTAGCGACGCGGGTGGGGGGTGTGGAGCAGTTCTTC.